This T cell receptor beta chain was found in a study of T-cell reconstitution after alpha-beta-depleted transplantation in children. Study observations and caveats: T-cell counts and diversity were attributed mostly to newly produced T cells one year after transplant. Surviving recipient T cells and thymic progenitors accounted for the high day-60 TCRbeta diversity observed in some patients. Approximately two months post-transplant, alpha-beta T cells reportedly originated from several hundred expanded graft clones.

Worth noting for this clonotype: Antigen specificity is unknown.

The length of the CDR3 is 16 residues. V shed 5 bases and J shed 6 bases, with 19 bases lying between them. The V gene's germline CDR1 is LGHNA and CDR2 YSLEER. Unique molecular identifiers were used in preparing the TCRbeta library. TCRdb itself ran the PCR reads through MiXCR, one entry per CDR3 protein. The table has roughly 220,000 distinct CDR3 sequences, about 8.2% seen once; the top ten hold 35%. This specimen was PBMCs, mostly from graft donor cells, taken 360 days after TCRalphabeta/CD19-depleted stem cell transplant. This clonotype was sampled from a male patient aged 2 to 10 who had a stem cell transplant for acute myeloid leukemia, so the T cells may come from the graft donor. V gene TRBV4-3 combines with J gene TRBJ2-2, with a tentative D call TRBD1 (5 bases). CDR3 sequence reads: CASSKTPGLVAGELFF. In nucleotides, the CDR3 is TGCGCCAGCAGCAAAACTCCAGGGCTAGTCGCCGGGGAGCTGTTTTTT.